Listed below are T cell receptor beta chains from one sample, sequenced in a study of CD8 T cells in Susac syndrome. Via MiXCR, TCRdb re-called the immunoSEQ multiplex PCR reads, giving one row per CDR3 protein. Of about 150,000 distinct CDR3 sequences in the sample, roughly 94% were seen once. Sequencing was performed on CD8+ T cells from PBMCs. The origin of the receptors is a human donor with multiple sclerosis. CDR3s include the opening cysteine and the closing phenylalanine or tryptophan. Each record gives: CDR3 length, clone size, D gene, J gene, V gene, CDR3 DNA, CDR3 protein. A D gene is named only where the DNA matches it firmly. Clone size is shown for a subset of rows, as once, few, many or a class of expanded clone.

cdr3_length: 16
clone_size: .
d_call: .
j_call: TRBJ1-2
v_call: TRBV20-1
cdr3_nt: TGCAGTGCCGCCGGTTCTCCCCGGCCCTCACTCTATGGCTACACCTTC
cdr3_aa: CSAAGSPRPSLYGYTF

cdr3_length: 13
clone_size: .
d_call: TRBD1
j_call: TRBJ2-3
v_call: TRBV12-5
cdr3_nt: TGTGCTAGTGGTCCGGAACAGGGGTTCTCTCAGTATTTT
cdr3_aa: CASGPEQGFSQYF

cdr3_length: 13
clone_size: .
d_call: TRBD2
j_call: TRBJ2-2
v_call: TRBV29-1
cdr3_nt: TGCAGCGTGACTAGCGGGGGGACCGGGGAGCTGTTTTTT
cdr3_aa: CSVTSGGTGELFF

cdr3_length: 14
clone_size: .
d_call: .
j_call: TRBJ1-1
v_call: TRBV9
cdr3_nt: TGTGCCAGCAGCGCCCCCACAGGGAACACTGAAGCTTTCTTT
cdr3_aa: CASSAPTGNTEAFF

cdr3_length: 15
clone_size: .
d_call: .
j_call: TRBJ1-6
v_call: TRBV28
cdr3_nt: TGTGCCAGCACGCCGGCGGGTCCCAAGGGTTCACCCCTCCACTTT
cdr3_aa: CASTPAGPKGSPLHF

cdr3_length: 13
clone_size: .
d_call: TRBD1
j_call: TRBJ2-7
v_call: TRBV30
cdr3_nt: TGTGCCTGGAGTGCGGACAGGGGCGATGAGCAGTACTTC
cdr3_aa: CAWSADRGDEQYF

cdr3_length: 14
clone_size: few
d_call: TRBD1
j_call: TRBJ2-7
v_call: TRBV15
cdr3_nt: TGTGCCACCAGCGCTGGGACAGGGGGCTACGAGCAGTACTTC
cdr3_aa: CATSAGTGGYEQYF

cdr3_length: 12
clone_size: .
d_call: .
j_call: TRBJ2-7
v_call: TRBV5-6
cdr3_nt: TGTGCCAGCAGCTTGCCCCCCCAAGAGCAGTACTTC
cdr3_aa: CASSLPPQEQYF

cdr3_length: 16
clone_size: .
d_call: TRBD2
j_call: TRBJ2-7
v_call: TRBV20-1
cdr3_nt: TGCAGTGCTAGAGATGAAGCTGTGGCGGGGGTCAGCGAGCAGTACTTC
cdr3_aa: CSARDEAVAGVSEQYF

cdr3_length: 14
clone_size: .
d_call: TRBD2
j_call: TRBJ2-3
v_call: TRBV4-1
cdr3_nt: TGCGCCAGCAGCCAAGTTCTAGCGGGGGATACGCAGTATTTT
cdr3_aa: CASSQVLAGDTQYF

cdr3_length: 16
clone_size: .
d_call: TRBD2
j_call: TRBJ2-7
v_call: TRBV9
cdr3_nt: TGTGCCAGCAGCGTCGGACTAGAAGCGGAAGCCTACGAGCAGTACTTC
cdr3_aa: CASSVGLEAEAYEQYF

cdr3_length: 14
clone_size: .
d_call: TRBD1
j_call: TRBJ1-2
v_call: TRBV9
cdr3_nt: TGTGCCAGCGCCGGGACAGGGGGCAGCTATGGCTACACCTTC
cdr3_aa: CASAGTGGSYGYTF

cdr3_length: 14
clone_size: .
d_call: .
j_call: TRBJ1-2
v_call: TRBV11-2
cdr3_nt: TGTGCCAGCAGCTTAGGGGCGACAGCCTATGGCTACACCTTC
cdr3_aa: CASSLGATAYGYTF

cdr3_length: 15
clone_size: .
d_call: .
j_call: TRBJ1-1
v_call: TRBV13
cdr3_nt: TGTGCCAGCAGCTTAGGACGCGGGGTAACTAATGAAGCTTTCTTT
cdr3_aa: CASSLGRGVTNEAFF

cdr3_length: 19
clone_size: .
d_call: .
j_call: TRBJ2-6
v_call: TRBV9
cdr3_nt: TGTGCCAGCAGCGCCCGCATAGGGCCACAAAAACCTGGGGCCAACGTCCTGACTTTC
cdr3_aa: CASSARIGPQKPGANVLTF

cdr3_length: 13
clone_size: .
d_call: TRBD2
j_call: TRBJ2-7
v_call: TRBV27
cdr3_nt: TGTGCCAGCGCGGGGGGGCCTTTCTACGAGCAGTACTTC
cdr3_aa: CASAGGPFYEQYF

cdr3_length: 14
clone_size: once
d_call: .
j_call: TRBJ2-3
v_call: TRBV20-1
cdr3_nt: TGCAGTGCTAGAGAAGGGGGGCCTTTAAATACGCAGTATTTT
cdr3_aa: CSAREGGPLNTQYF

cdr3_length: 15
clone_size: .
d_call: TRBD1
j_call: TRBJ2-3
v_call: TRBV5-6
cdr3_nt: TGTGCCAGTTTCCGGGACAGCAAAACCACAGATACGCAGTATTTT
cdr3_aa: CASFRDSKTTDTQYF

cdr3_length: 13
clone_size: .
d_call: .
j_call: TRBJ2-1
v_call: TRBV9
cdr3_nt: TGTGCCAGCAGCGTCGGCTACTACAATGAGCAGTTCTTC
cdr3_aa: CASSVGYYNEQFF

cdr3_length: 16
clone_size: .
d_call: TRBD1
j_call: TRBJ1-2
v_call: TRBV4-1
cdr3_nt: TGCGCCAGCAGCCAAGAATCCGGGACAGGGATGTATGGCTACACCTTC
cdr3_aa: CASSQESGTGMYGYTF

cdr3_length: 17
clone_size: .
d_call: TRBD1
j_call: TRBJ2-1
v_call: TRBV7-9
cdr3_nt: TGTGCCAGCAGCCCCCTGGCGCGGACAGGGGACAACAATGAGCAGTTCTTC
cdr3_aa: CASSPLARTGDNNEQFF

cdr3_length: 15
clone_size: .
d_call: TRBD2
j_call: TRBJ2-7
v_call: TRBV7-3
cdr3_nt: TGTGCCAGCAGCTTAAGTAGCGGGGGGAGCTACGAGCAGTACTTC
cdr3_aa: CASSLSSGGSYEQYF

cdr3_length: 13
clone_size: .
d_call: .
j_call: TRBJ1-1
v_call: TRBV27
cdr3_nt: TGTGCCAGCAGTTGGGGGACGGGCACTGAAGCTTTCTTT
cdr3_aa: CASSWGTGTEAFF

cdr3_length: 14
clone_size: .
d_call: TRBD1
j_call: TRBJ1-1
v_call: TRBV27
cdr3_nt: TGTGCCAGCAGTTGGACAGGGACAAACACTGAAGCTTTCTTT
cdr3_aa: CASSWTGTNTEAFF

cdr3_length: 15
clone_size: .
d_call: .
j_call: TRBJ1-2
v_call: TRBV14
cdr3_nt: TGTGCCAGCAGCCAAGGATCGGGGGCGGTCTATGGCTACACCTTC
cdr3_aa: CASSQGSGAVYGYTF

cdr3_length: 14
clone_size: .
d_call: TRBD1
j_call: TRBJ2-1
v_call: TRBV9
cdr3_nt: TGTGCCAGCAGCGTAGGAATACAGGGGGTTGAGCAGTTCTTC
cdr3_aa: CASSVGIQGVEQFF

cdr3_length: 15
clone_size: .
d_call: .
j_call: TRBJ2-7
v_call: TRBV5-5
cdr3_nt: TGTGCCAGCAGCTCTCGGGGGGCGGTATCCTACGAGCAGTACTTC
cdr3_aa: CASSSRGAVSYEQYF

cdr3_length: 14
clone_size: .
d_call: TRBD1
j_call: TRBJ2-7
v_call: TRBV7-9
cdr3_nt: TGTGCCAGCAGCGCCCGGGACAGACCCTACGAGCAGTACTTC
cdr3_aa: CASSARDRPYEQYF

cdr3_length: 12
clone_size: .
d_call: .
j_call: TRBJ1-1
v_call: TRBV10-3
cdr3_nt: TGTGCCGGGGGGGGCAGGCTCACTGAAGCTTTCTTT
cdr3_aa: CAGGGRLTEAFF

cdr3_length: 15
clone_size: .
d_call: .
j_call: TRBJ2-2
v_call: TRBV5-1
cdr3_nt: TGCGCCAGCAGCTTGGCTCGTTTGAACACCGGGGAGCTGTTTTTT
cdr3_aa: CASSLARLNTGELFF

cdr3_length: 16
clone_size: .
d_call: .
j_call: TRBJ2-1
v_call: TRBV6-6
cdr3_nt: TGTGCCAGCAGTTACTCGAGGCGGGGGCCTAACAATGAGCAGTTCTTC
cdr3_aa: CASSYSRRGPNNEQFF

cdr3_length: 17
clone_size: .
d_call: .
j_call: TRBJ1-1
v_call: TRBV27
cdr3_nt: TGTGCCAGCAGTTTCACCCCACGTCGGACCGAGAACACTGAAGCTTTCTTT
cdr3_aa: CASSFTPRRTENTEAFF

cdr3_length: 13
clone_size: once
d_call: .
j_call: TRBJ2-7
v_call: TRBV5-4
cdr3_nt: TGTGCCAGCAGCTTCAGGGAATCCTACGAGCAGTACTTC
cdr3_aa: CASSFRESYEQYF

cdr3_length: 13
clone_size: .
d_call: .
j_call: TRBJ2-7
v_call: TRBV20-1
cdr3_nt: TGCAGTGCCCGAAGTGGGCCCGTCTCCGAGCAGTACTTC
cdr3_aa: CSARSGPVSEQYF

cdr3_length: 14
clone_size: .
d_call: TRBD1
j_call: TRBJ1-1
v_call: TRBV30
cdr3_nt: TGTGCCTGGGGACAGGAGAACCGGAACACTGAAGCTTTCTTT
cdr3_aa: CAWGQENRNTEAFF

cdr3_length: 13
clone_size: .
d_call: TRBD2
j_call: TRBJ2-7
v_call: TRBV7-8
cdr3_nt: TGTGCCAGCGATGCGGGGGGGCGGAACGAGCAGTACTTC
cdr3_aa: CASDAGGRNEQYF

cdr3_length: 15
clone_size: .
d_call: .
j_call: TRBJ1-2
v_call: TRBV9
cdr3_nt: TGTGCCAGCAGCGTAGCACAAGGAGCCAACTATGGCTACACCTTC
cdr3_aa: CASSVAQGANYGYTF

cdr3_length: 16
clone_size: .
d_call: .
j_call: TRBJ1-1
v_call: TRBV20-1
cdr3_nt: TGCAGTGCTAGCCTCCCCGCCTTATGGGCGAACACTGAAGCTTTCTTT
cdr3_aa: CSASLPALWANTEAFF

cdr3_length: 15
clone_size: once
d_call: .
j_call: TRBJ2-3
v_call: TRBV27
cdr3_nt: TGTGCCAGCAGTTCCGGACGGTGGGGGCCAGATACGCAGTATTTT
cdr3_aa: CASSSGRWGPDTQYF

cdr3_length: 11
clone_size: .
d_call: .
j_call: TRBJ1-1
v_call: TRBV6-2/TRBV6-3
cdr3_nt: TGTGCCAGCAGTTACCCAGATGAAGCTTTCTTT
cdr3_aa: CASSYPDEAFF

cdr3_length: 16
clone_size: .
d_call: TRBD1
j_call: TRBJ2-7
v_call: TRBV20-1
cdr3_nt: TGCAGTGCTAGAGGCGTGGAGACAGGGGACCTCTACGAGCAGTACTTC
cdr3_aa: CSARGVETGDLYEQYF

cdr3_length: 14
clone_size: .
d_call: .
j_call: TRBJ1-1
v_call: TRBV5-8
cdr3_nt: TGTGCCAGCAGCACAACGGGTACCGGCACTGAAGCTTTCTTT
cdr3_aa: CASSTTGTGTEAFF

cdr3_length: 16
clone_size: once
d_call: .
j_call: TRBJ2-5
v_call: TRBV7-2
cdr3_nt: TGTGCCAGCAGCTTCCCTCGACTAGGCCGCCAAGAGACCCAGTACTTC
cdr3_aa: CASSFPRLGRQETQYF

cdr3_length: 16
clone_size: .
d_call: TRBD2
j_call: TRBJ2-5
v_call: TRBV27
cdr3_nt: TGTGCCAGCAGTCCCTATAGCGGGGGGGCCCGAGAGACCCAGTACTTC
cdr3_aa: CASSPYSGGARETQYF

cdr3_length: 14
clone_size: .
d_call: .
j_call: TRBJ1-1
v_call: TRBV5-4
cdr3_nt: TGTGCCAGCAGCCGGGGACGGGGTAACACTGAAGCTTTCTTT
cdr3_aa: CASSRGRGNTEAFF

cdr3_length: 15
clone_size: .
d_call: TRBD1
j_call: TRBJ1-1
v_call: TRBV7-9
cdr3_nt: TGTGCCAGCAGCTTAGGACAGGGTAAAAACACTGAAGCTTTCTTT
cdr3_aa: CASSLGQGKNTEAFF

cdr3_length: 14
clone_size: .
d_call: .
j_call: TRBJ2-7
v_call: TRBV29-1
cdr3_nt: TGCAGCGTCCGACCGTTATTCTTGGACGGCGAGCAGTACTTC
cdr3_aa: CSVRPLFLDGEQYF

cdr3_length: 14
clone_size: .
d_call: TRBD2
j_call: TRBJ2-3
v_call: TRBV24-1
cdr3_nt: TGTGCCACCAGTGAGGGACTACTGCGAGATACGCAGTATTTT
cdr3_aa: CATSEGLLRDTQYF

cdr3_length: 11
clone_size: .
d_call: .
j_call: TRBJ1-5
v_call: TRBV12-5
cdr3_nt: TGTGCTAGTGGTTTGTCCCGCCCCCAGCATTTT
cdr3_aa: CASGLSRPQHF

cdr3_length: 9
clone_size: .
d_call: .
j_call: TRBJ1-2
v_call: TRBV14
cdr3_nt: TGTGCCAGCAGCCAAGTTAACACCTTC
cdr3_aa: CASSQVNTF

cdr3_length: 16
clone_size: .
d_call: TRBD1
j_call: TRBJ2-7
v_call: TRBV3-1
cdr3_nt: TGTGCCAGCAGCCCAGGACAGGCTGACCGGTGGGGCGAGCAGTACTTC
cdr3_aa: CASSPGQADRWGEQYF